This section outlines one T cell receptor beta chain sequence together with its context. Its target is not known. Execution of the assay was at deep level. Clones were sequenced by immunoSEQ multiplex PCR, and TCRdb holds only the in-frame ones, with some missing. The sample includes 2.5 million or so clones, more than 80% of them seen just once. Germline-derived CDR1 and CDR2 are SGHTA and FQGNSA. The CDR3 totals 13 residues. V dropped 5 bases and J dropped 4 bases, with 11 bases sitting between them. This specimen belongs to a study of shared clonotypes between healthy human individuals. Regarding the study as a whole: It was the non-shared clonotypes that had lower generation probabilities than clonotypes shared by all four donors.

Sequenced: naive CD4+ T cells sorted from blood. Subset defined: CD45RA+ positively selected. This sequence joins TRBV7-2 and TRBJ1-2; possible D gene TRBD1, 6 bases. The TCR originated in a man aged 18 to 35 in good health. CDR3 loop: CASSPWTVYGYTF. The CDR3 region has the DNA TGTGCCAGCAGCCCCTGGACAGTCTATGGCTACACCTTC.